The 26 T cell receptor beta chains listed next were all sequenced from one sample in a study of shared clonotypes between healthy human individuals. CD8 cells classed as naive were CD45RO-negative and positively selected for CCR7, excluding terminally differentiated effector memory CD45RA+ cells. Sequencing was performed with immunoSEQ multiplex PCR; in TCRdb, only in-frame clones are kept and a portion is missing. Of about 2.1 million clones listed, 90% to 95% are singletons. The specimen was naive CD8+ T cells from PBMCs. The receptors derive from a man between 18 and 29 years old in good health. Some clones in this sample may be carry-over from other donors' samples.

J is TRBJ2-1 and V is TRBV7-6; D remains ambiguous. This CDR3 is 16 amino acids long. Between the trimmed V and J ends, which lost 5 bases and 0 bases, there was a span of 14 bases. Germline-derived CDR1 and CDR2 are SGHVS and FNYEAQ. The CDR3 region is CASSLFGPSSYNEQFF. Written as DNA, the CDR3 is TGTGCCAGCAGCCTGTTTGGGCCTAGCTCCTACAATGAGCAGTTCTTC.

J is TRBJ2-7 and V is TRBV28, with D uncertain. The CDR3 consists of 12 residues. Germline V gene lookup returns CDR1 MDHEN and CDR2 SYDVKM. V was cut by 3 bases and J by 6 bases, with 9 bases left in between. This chain's CDR3 is CASSFLWGEQYF. CDR3 bases: TGTGCCAGCAGTTTCCTTTGGGGCGAGCAGTACTTC.

As regards this clone: Germline and junction disagree at one end, which may indicate a read error. Other DNA sequences in the sample encode the same CDR3. The CDR3 spells CASSLGTGTEAFF. CDR3 sequence (DNA): TGCGCCAGCAGTTTGGGGACTGGCACTGAAGCTTTCTTT. The rearrangement links TRBV6-6 to TRBJ1-1; D may be TRBD1 (5 bases). The CDR3 extends over 13 amino acids. Per the germline V gene, CDR1 is MNHNY and CDR2 is SVGAGI (reference sequence).

This CDR3 reads CASSGGSAGISNEQFF. CDR3 coding DNA: TGTGCCAGCAGCGGGGGCTCAGCGGGTATTAGTAATGAGCAGTTCTTC. This chain links TRBV5-6 with TRBJ2-1; D possibly uses TRBD1 or TRBD2 (6 bases each). The ends were cut back, 4 bases at V and 7 bases at J, with 21 bases in the middle. The CDR3 sequence is 16 residues long. Per the germline V gene, CDR1 is SGHDT and CDR2 is YYEEEE.

The chain has TRBV7-9 and TRBJ2-2, with 13 bases identical to TRBD2. Germline V gene sequence: CDR1 SEHNR, CDR2 FQNEAQ (reference sequence). CDR3 length: 16 amino acids. The V gene end was trimmed by 6 bases and the J gene end by 7 bases; junction bases not matched to a gene: 8. DNA for the CDR3: TGTGCCAGCAGGCACGGGACTAGCGGGATAATCGGGGAGCTGTTTTTT. Its translation: CASRHGTSGIIGELFF.

This chain uses TRBV9 with TRBJ1-2, with D unclear. The germline gives CDR1 SGDLS, CDR2 YYNGEE. Trimming removed 5 bases at V and 4 bases at J, with 9 bases between. The CDR3 is 12 residues long. In nucleotides, the CDR3 is TGTGCCAGCAGAGCAGGTTCCTATGGCTACACCTTC. Protein: CASRAGSYGYTF. The full variable domain, its missing parts supplied by reference TRBV9 and TRBJ1-2, is DSGVTQTPKHLITATGQRVTLRCSPRSGDLSVYWYQQSLDQGLQFLIQYYNGEERAKGNILERFSAQQFPDLHSELNLSSLELGDSALYFCASRAGSYGYTFGSGTRLTVV.

V gene TRBV11-2 combines with J gene TRBJ2-6, with D perhaps TRBD2 (6 bases). This CDR3 contains 17 residues. CDR1 is SGHAT and CDR2 is FQNNGV in the germline V gene. The V and J ends lost 5 bases and 2 bases respectively, with 16 bases between them. CDR3 region: CASSPHPSVPGANVLTF. The CDR3 DNA reads as TGTGCCAGCAGCCCCCACCCTAGCGTCCCTGGGGCCAACGTCCTGACTTTC.

The chain recombines TRBV7-9 with TRBJ2-7; no reliable D call. With 2 bases removed from V and 2 bases from J, the gap between germline ends came to 13 bases. The V gene's germline CDR1 is SEHNR and CDR2 FQNEAQ (reference sequence). This CDR3 spans 15 amino acids. CDR3 nucleotides: TGTGCCAGCAGCTTATCGTCGAGAAGAGCCTACGAGCAGTACTTC. This encodes CASSLSSRRAYEQYF.

V gene TRBV19 combines with J gene TRBJ2-3; 13 bases line up with TRBD2. The germline CDR1 and CDR2 sequences are LNHDA and SQIVND (reference sequence). The length of the CDR3 is 18 residues. V lost 5 bases, J lost 0 bases, and 8 bases stayed unmatched. The CDR3 region has the DNA TGTGCCAGTAGTGGGGGACTAGCGGGGCTTCCTAGCACAGATACGCAGTATTTT. Its translation: CASSGGLAGLPSTDTQYF.

V usage is TRBV5-6 and J usage is TRBJ2-7, with D possibly TRBD1 on 6 matching bases. V lost 7 bases, J lost 4 bases, and 15 bases lay in between. CDR1 and CDR2 from the germline V gene are SGHDT and YYEEEE. The CDR3 spans 13 residues. The CDR3 DNA is TGTGCCAGCGGCGAAACAGGGTCGTACGAGCAGTACTTC. This codes for CASGETGSYEQYF.

The J gene is TRBJ2-2, the V gene TRBV14; perhaps TRBD1 as D (6 bases). CDR1 and CDR2 from the germline V gene are SGHDN and FVKESK. V lost 3 bases to trimming and J lost 6 bases, with 14 bases between them. CDR3 length: 15 amino acids. CDR3 protein: CASSQWTVGSGELFF. CDR3 nucleotide sequence: TGTGCCAGCAGCCAGTGGACAGTAGGATCCGGGGAGCTGTTTTTT.

The chain links TRBV30 to TRBJ2-7; 8 nucleotides align to TRBD1. Losses at the gene ends were 6 bases for V and 0 bases for J; bases not matched to a gene: 4. Germline CDR1 and CDR2: GTSNPN and SVGIG (reference sequence). The CDR3 is 13 residues long. The CDR3 sequence: CACQTGDSYEQYF. For the CDR3, the DNA is TGTGCCTGCCAGACAGGGGACTCCTACGAGCAGTACTTC.

The rearrangement joins TRBV6-6 to TRBJ2-7; 10 nucleotides match TRBD2. J lost 2 bases, V lost 2 bases, and 3 bases had no gene match. The CDR3 consists of 15 residues. Germline V gene lookup returns CDR1 MNHNY and CDR2 SVGAGI (reference sequence). The CDR3 protein is CASSYPLAGAYEQYF. The DNA for the CDR3 is TGTGCCAGCAGTTACCCGCTAGCGGGGGCCTACGAGCAGTACTTC.

This clone was found once. The chain has TRBV28 and TRBJ1-1; 7 nucleotides agree with TRBD1. The trim removed 5 bases at V and 1 base at J, leaving 13 bases unmatched. The CDR3 covers 17 residues. Per the germline V gene, CDR1 is MDHEN and CDR2 is SYDVKM. CDR3 in amino acids: CASSPLYQTGRNTEAFF. The DNA of the CDR3 is TGTGCCAGCAGTCCCCTCTACCAGACAGGGCGGAACACTGAAGCTTTCTTT.

The chain recombines TRBV30 with TRBJ2-3; 8 nucleotides align to TRBD2. CDR1 GTSNPN and CDR2 SVGIG come from the germline V gene (reference sequence). The CDR3 extends over 17 amino acids. Trimming removed 4 bases from V and 2 bases from J; junction bases left unmatched: 14. DNA of the CDR3: TGTGCCTGGATAGCGCCCGAGGGGCGGGAGGCCACAGATACGCAGTATTTT. Protein sequence: CAWIAPEGREATDTQYF.

The chain employs TRBV6-6 and TRBJ2-1, with D unresolved. V shed 0 bases and J shed 7 bases, with 4 bases lying between them. Germline CDR1 reads MNHNY; CDR2 reads SVGAGI (reference sequence). The CDR3 totals 12 residues. The CDR3 nucleotides read TGTGCCAGCAGTTACTCGACGAATGAGCAGTTCTTC. Amino acid sequence: CASSYSTNEQFF.

Remarks on this clone: Other DNA sequences of this sample code for an identical CDR3. The chain links TRBV27 to TRBJ2-1; TRBD2 is a possible D gene (6 bases). The V gene's germline CDR1 is MNHEY and CDR2 SMNVEV (reference sequence). Trimming removed 2 bases from V and 4 bases from J, with 6 bases in between. The CDR3 is 13 residues long. CDR3 sequence: CASSLGLYNEQFF. CDR3 coding DNA: TGTGCCAGCAGTTTAGGACTATACAATGAGCAGTTCTTC.

This chain joins TRBV12-5 and TRBJ2-7, with 8 positions matching TRBD2. Germline CDR1 LGHNT, CDR2 FRNRAP. V shed 0 bases and J 7 bases; nucleotides not matched to a gene: 2. CDR3 length equals 13 residues. DNA for the CDR3: TGTGCTAGTGGTTTGGTACCGGGGGGGGAGCAGTACTTC. This translates into CASGLVPGGEQYF.

This chain joins TRBV14 and TRBJ2-7; the D gene could be TRBD1 or TRBD2 (5 bases each). From germline, CDR1 is SGHDN and CDR2 FVKESK. Trimming removed 3 bases at V and 2 bases at J, with 11 bases between. There are 14 residues in the CDR3. CDR3 amino acids: CASSHGLGAYEQYF. Written as DNA, the CDR3 is TGTGCCAGCAGCCATGGACTGGGGGCCTACGAGCAGTACTTC.

The rearrangement uses TRBV10-3 and TRBJ1-1; perhaps TRBD1 as D (6 bases). The CDR3 runs 14 residues. V gave up 4 bases and J gave up 1 base, with 10 bases separating them. Germline CDR1 and CDR2: ENHRY and SYGVKD. Written as DNA, the CDR3 is TGTGCCATCAGTGTACCGGGACAGAACACTGAAGCTTTCTTT. Translated, it gives CAISVPGQNTEAFF.

This chain joins TRBV29-1 and TRBJ2-2; D unclear. V lost 5 bases, J lost 4 bases, and 5 bases lay in between. CDR1 is SQVTM, CDR2 ANQGSEA, per germline. The CDR3 contains 11 residues. Here the CDR3 reads CSVIGTGELFF. The CDR3 coding sequence is TGCAGCGTTATCGGCACCGGGGAGCTGTTTTTT.

The chain couples TRBV7-9 to TRBJ2-7; TRBD1 agrees at 7 bases. CDR1 is SEHNR, CDR2 FQNEAQ, per germline (reference sequence). J lost 4 bases, V lost 5 bases, and 11 bases had no gene match. The CDR3 loop spans 15 amino acids. The CDR3 bases are TGTGCCAGCAGCCCACCCCTCCGGGACAGTTACGAGCAGTACTTC. Translation: CASSPPLRDSYEQYF.

The chain employs TRBV5-1 and TRBJ1-1; unclear D gene. CDR1 SGHRS and CDR2 YFSETQ come from the germline V gene. This CDR3 spans 16 amino acids. Trimming took off 0 bases at V and 1 base at J, with 13 bases between the two ends. The CDR3 is CASSLGDGVWNTEAFF. The CDR3 DNA sequence: TGCGCCAGCAGCTTGGGGGATGGGGTATGGAACACTGAAGCTTTCTTT.

This chain connects TRBV5-4 to TRBJ2-7; D ambiguous. The CDR3 loop spans 15 amino acids. Germline CDR1 SGHNT, CDR2 YYREEE (reference sequence). V was pared by 0 bases and J by 3 bases, with 13 bases between. CDR3 nucleotides: TGTGCCAGCAGCTTGGCGAGAGACGGCATCTACGAGCAGTACTTC. It specifies CASSLARDGIYEQYF. The full variable domain, rest sourced from reference TRBV5-4 and TRBJ2-7, is ETGVTQSPTHLIKTRGQQVTLRCSSQSGHNTVSWYQQALGQGPQFIFQYYREEENGRGNFPPRFSGLQFPNYSSELNVNALELDDSALYLCASSLARDGIYEQYFGPGTRLTVT.

Worth noting for this clone: Different DNA sequences within this sample yield the same CDR3. This chain connects TRBV9 to TRBJ2-3; D call uncertain. The CDR3 runs to 13 residues. Deletions cut 4 bases from V and 0 bases from J, with 6 bases between. Germline V lookup: CDR1 SGDLS, CDR2 YYNGEE. CDR3 nucleotide sequence: TGTGCCAGCAGCCCCGCTAGCACAGATACGCAGTATTTT. Translation: CASSPASTDTQYF.

This chain joins TRBV9 and TRBJ2-1; no clear D gene. The CDR3 sequence is 15 residues long. The germline V gene has CDR1 SGDLS and CDR2 YYNGEE. V dropped 0 bases and J dropped 7 bases, with 14 bases sitting between them. CDR3 loop: CASSVDLTGRNEQFF. CDR3 coding DNA: TGTGCCAGCAGCGTAGATCTGACCGGAAGGAATGAGCAGTTCTTC.